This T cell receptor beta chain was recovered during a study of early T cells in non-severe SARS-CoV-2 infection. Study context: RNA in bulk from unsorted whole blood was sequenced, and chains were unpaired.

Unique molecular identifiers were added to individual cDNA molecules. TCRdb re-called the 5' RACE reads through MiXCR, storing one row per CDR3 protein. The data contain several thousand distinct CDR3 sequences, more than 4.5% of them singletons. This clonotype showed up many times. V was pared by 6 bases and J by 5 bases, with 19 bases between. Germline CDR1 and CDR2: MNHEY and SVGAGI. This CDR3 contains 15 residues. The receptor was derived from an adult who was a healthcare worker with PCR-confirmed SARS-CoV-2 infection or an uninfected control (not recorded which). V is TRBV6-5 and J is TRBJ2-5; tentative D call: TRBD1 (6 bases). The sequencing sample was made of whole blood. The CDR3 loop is CASSPLSWGPETQYF. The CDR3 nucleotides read TGTGCCAGCAGCCCTCTAAGTTGGGGGCCCGAGACCCAGTACTTC.